This entry is about one T cell receptor beta chain. Antigen unknown. The CDR3 consists of 18 residues. From germline, CDR1 is LNHNV and CDR2 YYDKDF (reference sequence). The V and J ends lost 1 base and 0 bases respectively, with 16 bases between them. The donors were adults (healthy and HIV-negative) with no recent acute infections or vaccinations. Splitting the CD4+ cells yielded a CD45RA+ naive subset and a CD45RA-negative memory subset. Using immunoSEQ multiplex PCR, the repertoire was profiled, and TCRdb retains in-frame clones only, with some absent. Of under 2,500,000 clones in the sample, approximately 95% were seen once. This entry is derived from a study of shared clonotypes between healthy human individuals. General observations from the study: Sequencing depth was predicted to influence how clonotypes are shared among donors.

This chain uses TRBV15 with TRBJ2-1; D uncertain. This TCR came from a man between 18 and 29 years old in good health. The sample taken for sequencing was naive CD4+ T cells sorted from blood. Subset here: CD45RA+ positively selected. CDR3 nucleotides: TGTGCCACCAGCAGAGTAAGAGGCTTTTCGAGCTCCTACAATGAGCAGTTCTTC. It is translated as CATSRVRGFSSSYNEQFF.